This record concerns one T cell receptor (beta chain) sequence. This clonotype was picked up many times. Its binding antigen is unknown. No much larger clonotype is one base removed from it; base qualities were not supplied. These data originate in a study of T cells after yellow fever vaccination (dated by TCRdb to between 2017 and 2020). Concerning the study at large: The SMART-Seq v4 Ultra Low Input RNA kit was used to prepare libraries from fractions with low cell numbers. Two healthy male donors, one aged 18 to 30 and one aged 30 to 40 years, made up the cohort. Bulk TCR alpha and beta repertoires were sequenced longitudinally to track T-cell clones before and after primary and booster YFV17D yellow fever vaccination. Blood was drawn at multiple timepoints before and after primary and secondary immunization, with bulk PBMC replicates and cell subsets isolated. Broader findings and caveats from the paper: The secondary T-cell response was found to be weaker but faster than the primary response, with a peak reached on day 5 rather than on day 15. Computational filtering was required because FACS-sorted repertoires could contain abundant contaminating clonotypes from the bulk population. A small share of clonotypes was detected in both CD4 and CD8 compartments, with the overlap likely arising from convergent recombination. Only a couple of donors were included in the study, so the extent to which the findings can be generalized is limited. Most clones expanded after primary vaccination (96% of CD4 and approximately 90% of CD8) were re-detected after the booster, suggesting that broad memory maintenance occurred.

V is clipped by 8 bases and J by 1 base, and the sequence between their germline boundaries is 15 bases long. The CDR3 holds 15 amino acids from the cysteine to the phenylalanine. The only DNA kept is the CDR3, 45 bases in frame from the first base. TCRdb names Illumina NovaSeq 6000 as the instrument used. TCR cDNA was synthesized by 5'RACE template switching, through which a universal primer site and unique molecular identifiers were introduced. cDNA synthesis was primed from both the TCR alpha and TCR beta constant segments. Library amplification involved two PCR steps, and the second step added sample barcodes and sequencing adapters. Sequencing of libraries was performed on Illumina HiSeq 2500 (2x100 bp) or NovaSeq (2x150 bp). Concerning the study's data processing: Demultiplexing of reads and collapsing into UMI consensus sequences were performed with MIGEC, and V(D)J alignment was carried out with MiXCR. Vaccine-responding clonotypes were identified with edgeR using replicate PBMC samples, with FDR below 0.01 and a log2 fold change above 5 up to day 15 being required. Each bulk clonotype was labeled CD4 or CD8 based on which sequenced repertoire, CD4 or CD8, contained the clonotype at higher abundance. TCRdb cleaned the public reads at Q25 with fastp, built clones with MiXCR and kept in-frame beta chains. Rows with a matching CDR3 protein are joined into one entry that keeps the most common DNA and genes. These V and J calls rely on TCRdb rather than the paper's analysis. Counted in this sample were 230,000 or so distinct CDR3 sequences; about 3.9% of them appeared once. Around 19% of the sample lies in the top ten.

The sample's treatment or condition label, in plain terms: live attenuated yellow fever vaccine strain. At each blood-draw timepoint, two biological replicates of bulk PBMCs were obtained. PBMCs were isolated from peripheral blood using a standard Ficoll-Paque protocol. TriZol was used to extract RNA from bulk PBMCs, CD4 and CD8 fractions, and dextramer-positive and dextramer-negative fractions. The sequence links TRBV12-3 or TRBV12-4 to TRBJ1-5; TRBD1 is a possible D gene, resting on 6 matching bases. Sequencing was performed on PBMCs, taken 15 days after the yellow fever booster vaccination. This TCR came from a man younger than 30 who received the YFV17D yellow fever vaccine. This receptor carries the CDR3 CASVGGASSNQPQHF. The nucleotide sequence reads as follows: TGTGCCAGCGTAGGGGGGGCATCGAGCAATCAGCCCCAGCATTTT.